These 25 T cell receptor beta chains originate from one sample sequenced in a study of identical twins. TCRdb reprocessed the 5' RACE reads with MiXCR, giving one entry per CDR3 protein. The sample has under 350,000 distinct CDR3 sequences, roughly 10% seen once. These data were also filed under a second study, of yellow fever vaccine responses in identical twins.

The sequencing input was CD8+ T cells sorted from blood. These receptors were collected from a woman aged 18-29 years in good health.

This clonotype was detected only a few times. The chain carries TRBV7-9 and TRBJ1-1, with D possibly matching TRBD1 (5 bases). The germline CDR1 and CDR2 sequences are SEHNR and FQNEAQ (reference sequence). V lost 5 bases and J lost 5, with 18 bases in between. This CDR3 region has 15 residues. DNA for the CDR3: TGTGCCAGCAGCCCGCTAAGGGGAAGTGGGACTGAAGCTTTCTTT. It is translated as CASSPLRGSGTEAFF.

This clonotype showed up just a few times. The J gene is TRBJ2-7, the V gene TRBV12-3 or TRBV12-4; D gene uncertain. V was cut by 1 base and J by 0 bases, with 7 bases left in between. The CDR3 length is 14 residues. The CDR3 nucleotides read TGTGCCAGCAGTTTAGGACTCTTCTCCTACGAGCAGTACTTC. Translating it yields CASSLGLFSYEQYF.

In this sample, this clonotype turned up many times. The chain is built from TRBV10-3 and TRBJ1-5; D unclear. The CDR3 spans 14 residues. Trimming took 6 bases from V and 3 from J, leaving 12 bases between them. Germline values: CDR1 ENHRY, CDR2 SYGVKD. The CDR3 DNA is TGTGCCATCAGCCCCTGGAGCCACAATCAGCCCCAGCATTTT. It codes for CAISPWSHNQPQHF.

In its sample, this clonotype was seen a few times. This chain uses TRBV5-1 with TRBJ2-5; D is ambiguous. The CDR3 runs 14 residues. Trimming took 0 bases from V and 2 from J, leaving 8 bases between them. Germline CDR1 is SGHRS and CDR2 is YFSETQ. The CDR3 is CASSLELRQETQYF. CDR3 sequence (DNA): TGCGCCAGCAGCTTGGAGCTCAGACAAGAGACCCAGTACTTC.

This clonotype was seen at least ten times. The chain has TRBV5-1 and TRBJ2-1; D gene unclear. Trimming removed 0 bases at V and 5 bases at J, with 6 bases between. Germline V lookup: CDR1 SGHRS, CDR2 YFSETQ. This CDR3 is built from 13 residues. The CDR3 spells CASSLGSDNEQFF. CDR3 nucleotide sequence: TGCGCCAGCAGCTTGGGGTCTGACAATGAGCAGTTCTTC.

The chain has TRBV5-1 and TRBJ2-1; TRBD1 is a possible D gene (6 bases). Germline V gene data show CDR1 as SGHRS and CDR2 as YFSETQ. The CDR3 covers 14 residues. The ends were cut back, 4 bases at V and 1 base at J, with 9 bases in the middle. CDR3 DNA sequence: TGCGCCAGCAGCCCCGACAGGTCCTACAATGAGCAGTTCTTC. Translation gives CASSPDRSYNEQFF.

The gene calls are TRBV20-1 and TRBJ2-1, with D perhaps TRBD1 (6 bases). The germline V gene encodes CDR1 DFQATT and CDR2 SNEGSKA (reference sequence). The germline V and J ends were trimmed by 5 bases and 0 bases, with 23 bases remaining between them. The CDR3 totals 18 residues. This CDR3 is CSAAPGTHHPGSYNEQFF. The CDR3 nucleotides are TGCAGTGCTGCCCCGGGGACACATCACCCCGGCTCCTACAATGAGCAGTTCTTC.

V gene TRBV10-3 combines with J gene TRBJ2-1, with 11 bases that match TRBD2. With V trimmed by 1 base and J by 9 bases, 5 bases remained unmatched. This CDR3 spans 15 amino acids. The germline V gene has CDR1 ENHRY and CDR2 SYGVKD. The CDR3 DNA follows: TGTGCCATCAGTGAGTGGGGACTAGCGGAGGTTGAGCAGTTCTTC. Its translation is CAISEWGLAEVEQFF.

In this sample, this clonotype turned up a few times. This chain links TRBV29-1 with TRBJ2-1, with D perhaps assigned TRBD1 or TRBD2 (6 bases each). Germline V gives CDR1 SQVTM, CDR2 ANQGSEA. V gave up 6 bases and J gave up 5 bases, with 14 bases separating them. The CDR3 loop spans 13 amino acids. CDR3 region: CSVGGFVDNEQFF. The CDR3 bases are TGCAGCGTGGGGGGCTTCGTAGACAATGAGCAGTTCTTC.

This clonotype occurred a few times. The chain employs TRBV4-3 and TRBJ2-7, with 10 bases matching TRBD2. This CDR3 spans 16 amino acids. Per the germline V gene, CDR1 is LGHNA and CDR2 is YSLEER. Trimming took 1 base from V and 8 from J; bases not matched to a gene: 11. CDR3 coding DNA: TGCGCCAGCAGCCAAGTCCTAGCGGGAGAAGGACTCCAGCAGTACTTC. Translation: CASSQVLAGEGLQQYF.

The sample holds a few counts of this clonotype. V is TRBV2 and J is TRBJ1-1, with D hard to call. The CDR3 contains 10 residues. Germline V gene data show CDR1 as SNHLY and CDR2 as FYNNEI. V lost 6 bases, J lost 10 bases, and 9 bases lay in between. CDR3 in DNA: TGTGCCAGCAGGGGATTTCGAGCTTTCTTT. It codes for CASRGFRAFF.

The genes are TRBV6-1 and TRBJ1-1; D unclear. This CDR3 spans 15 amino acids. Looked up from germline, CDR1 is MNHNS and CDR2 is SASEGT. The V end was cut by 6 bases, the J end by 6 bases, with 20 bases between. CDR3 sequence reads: CASRQTRDRIAEAFF. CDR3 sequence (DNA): TGTGCCAGCAGACAGACAAGGGATCGGATTGCTGAAGCTTTCTTT.

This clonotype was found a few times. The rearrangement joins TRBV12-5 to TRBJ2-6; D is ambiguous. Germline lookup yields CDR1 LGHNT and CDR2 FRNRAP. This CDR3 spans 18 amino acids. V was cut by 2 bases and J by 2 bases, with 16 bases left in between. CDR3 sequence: CASGLSESRGAGANVLTF. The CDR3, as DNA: TGTGCTAGTGGTTTGAGCGAGTCACGAGGCGCTGGGGCCAACGTCCTGACTTTC. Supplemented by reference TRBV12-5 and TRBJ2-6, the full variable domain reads DARVTQTPRHKVTEMGQEVTMRCQPILGHNTVFWYRQTMMQGLELLAYFRNRAPLDDSGMPKDRFSAEMPDATLATLKIQPSEPRDSAVYFCASGLSESRGAGANVLTFGAGSRLTVL.

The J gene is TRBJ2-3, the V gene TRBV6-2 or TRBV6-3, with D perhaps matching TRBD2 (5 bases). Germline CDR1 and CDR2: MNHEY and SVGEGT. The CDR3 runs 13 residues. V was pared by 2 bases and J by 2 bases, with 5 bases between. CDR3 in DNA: TGTGCCAGCAGTTACCGGGACACAGATACGCAGTATTTT. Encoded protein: CASSYRDTDTQYF.

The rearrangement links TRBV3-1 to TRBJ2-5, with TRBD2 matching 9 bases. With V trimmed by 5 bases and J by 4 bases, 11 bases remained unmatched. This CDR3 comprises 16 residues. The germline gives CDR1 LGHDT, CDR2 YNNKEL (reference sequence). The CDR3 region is CASSSAGSGSPETQYF. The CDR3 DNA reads TGTGCCAGCAGCTCCGCCGGTAGCGGGAGCCCAGAGACCCAGTACTTC.

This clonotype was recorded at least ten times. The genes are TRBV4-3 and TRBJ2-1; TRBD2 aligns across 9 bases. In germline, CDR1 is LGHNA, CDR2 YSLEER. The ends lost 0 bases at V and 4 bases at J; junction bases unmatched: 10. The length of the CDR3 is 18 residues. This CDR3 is CASSQDQGLAGKYNEQFF. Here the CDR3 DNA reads TGCGCCAGCAGCCAAGATCAGGGGCTAGCGGGAAAATACAATGAGCAGTTCTTC.

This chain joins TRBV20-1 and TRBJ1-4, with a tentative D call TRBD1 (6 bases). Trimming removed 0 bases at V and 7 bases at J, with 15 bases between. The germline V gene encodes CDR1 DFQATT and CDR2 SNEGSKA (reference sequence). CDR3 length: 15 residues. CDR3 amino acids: CSARDSRTGIEKLFF. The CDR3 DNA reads TGCAGTGCTAGAGATAGTAGAACAGGGATTGAAAAACTGTTTTTT.

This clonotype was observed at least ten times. In DNA form, the CDR3 reads TGTGCCAGCAGGGTGCATGGCAATGAGCAGTTCTTC. Translated: CASRVHGNEQFF. This chain connects TRBV12-3 or TRBV12-4 to TRBJ2-1; D is ambiguous. This CDR3 spans 12 amino acids. Trimming shortened V by 6 bases and J by 6 bases, and 9 bases separated the two germline ends.

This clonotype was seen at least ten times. CDR3 bases: TGCAGCGTTGAAGGACACCAAAAAAGCTCCTACAATGAGCAGTTCTTC. Its protein is CSVEGHQKSSYNEQFF. The chain is built from TRBV29-1 and TRBJ2-1; D is uncertain. Germline V gene sequence: CDR1 SQVTM, CDR2 ANQGSEA. The V and J ends lost 1 base and 0 bases respectively, with 13 bases between them. The CDR3 spans 16 residues.

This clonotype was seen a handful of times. In DNA, the CDR3 is TGTGCCATCAAGGGTGACAGAAATAATTCACCCCTCCACTTT. Its translation is CAIKGDRNNSPLHF. This sequence joins TRBV10-3 and TRBJ1-6; the D gene is possibly TRBD1 (5 bases). The germline V and J ends were trimmed by 7 bases and 5 bases, with 12 bases remaining between them. CDR3 length equals 14 residues. Germline V gene lookup returns CDR1 ENHRY and CDR2 SYGVKD.

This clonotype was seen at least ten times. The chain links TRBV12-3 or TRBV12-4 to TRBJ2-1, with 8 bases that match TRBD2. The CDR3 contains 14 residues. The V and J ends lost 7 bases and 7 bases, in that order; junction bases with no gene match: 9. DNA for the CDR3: TGTGCCAGCACCGGAGCGGGAGCGGAGAATGAGCAGTTCTTC. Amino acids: CASTGAGAENEQFF.

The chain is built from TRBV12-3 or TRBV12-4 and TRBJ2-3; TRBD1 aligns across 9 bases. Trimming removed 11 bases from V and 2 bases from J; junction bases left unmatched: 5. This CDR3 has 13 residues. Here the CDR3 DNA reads TGTGCCTGTACAGGGGGCGTCACAGATACGCAGTATTTT. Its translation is CACTGGVTDTQYF.

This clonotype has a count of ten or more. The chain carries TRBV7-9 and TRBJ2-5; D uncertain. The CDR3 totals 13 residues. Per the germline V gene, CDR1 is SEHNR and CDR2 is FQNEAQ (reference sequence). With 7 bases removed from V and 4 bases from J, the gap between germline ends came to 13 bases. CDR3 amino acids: CASTSPSGETQYF. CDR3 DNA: TGTGCCAGCACCTCGCCGAGTGGAGAGACCCAGTACTTC.

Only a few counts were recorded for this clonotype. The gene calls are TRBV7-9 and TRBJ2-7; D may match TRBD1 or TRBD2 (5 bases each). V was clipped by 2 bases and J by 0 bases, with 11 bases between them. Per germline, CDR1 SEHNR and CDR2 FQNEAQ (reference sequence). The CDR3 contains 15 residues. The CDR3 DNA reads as TGTGCCAGCAGCTTAAGGGACGCGAGCTCCTACGAGCAGTACTTC. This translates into CASSLRDASSYEQYF.

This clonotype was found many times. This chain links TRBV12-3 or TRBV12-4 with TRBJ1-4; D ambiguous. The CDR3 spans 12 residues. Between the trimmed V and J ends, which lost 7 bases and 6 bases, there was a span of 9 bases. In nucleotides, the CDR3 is TGTGCCAGCACCCTCGGTGATGAAAAACTGTTTTTT. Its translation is CASTLGDEKLFF.